This is a list of T cell receptor beta chains from one sample in a study of T-cell reconstitution after alpha-beta-depleted transplantation in children. MiXCR, applied by TCRdb to the PCR reads, yields one record per CDR3 protein. The top ten clones hold roughly 0.84% of a sample with hundreds of thousands of distinct CDR3 sequences, around 14% of them seen once. Source: PBMCs, taken before TCRalphabeta/CD19-depleted stem cell transplant. All receptors come from a girl aged 2 to 10 with congenital amegakaryocytic thrombocytopenia, due to receive a stem cell transplant. Both conserved end residues are part of each CDR3. A D gene is named only where the DNA matches it firmly. Clone size, where shown, is once, few, many, or a class for clones that have expanded.

clone size	V gene	J gene	D gene	CDR3 protein	CDR3 DNA
many	TRBV12-3/TRBV12-4	TRBJ1-1	NA	CASSLGQLHGNTEAFF	TGTGCCAGCAGTTTGGGGCAGCTACACGGGAACACTGAAGCTTTCTTT
many	TRBV7-9	TRBJ2-5	NA	CASSLSRSQETQYF	TGTGCCAGCAGCCTAAGTCGTAGCCAAGAGACCCAGTACTTC
few	TRBV5-1	TRBJ2-1	NA	CASNVAGNEQFF	TGCGCCAGCAACGTTGCGGGGAATGAGCAGTTCTTC
many	TRBV10-3	TRBJ2-2	NA	CAISAHGPNTGELFF	TGTGCCATCAGTGCCCACGGACCAAACACCGGGGAGCTGTTTTTT
NA	TRBV7-8	TRBJ2-4	NA	CASSYQTVPLAKNIQYF	TGTGCCAGCAGCTACCAGACAGTACCACTAGCCAAAAACATTCAGTACTTC
many	TRBV5-1	TRBJ2-1	NA	CASSLRVNSYNEQFF	TGCGCCAGCAGCTTGCGGGTTAACTCCTACAATGAGCAGTTCTTC
many	TRBV27	TRBJ2-7	NA	CASSLLGRNYEQYF	TGTGCCAGCAGTTTATTAGGTCGGAATTACGAGCAGTACTTC
many	TRBV12-3/TRBV12-4	TRBJ2-7	TRBD2	CASSRTLAGGYYEQYF	TGTGCCAGCAGTCGGACCCTAGCGGGAGGTTACTACGAGCAGTACTTC
few	TRBV5-1	TRBJ1-2	TRBD1	CASSLPDRGGGYTF	TGCGCCAGCAGCTTACCTGACAGGGGAGGCGGCTACACCTTC
NA	TRBV20-1	TRBJ1-5	TRBD1	CSARISRGDQPQHF	TGCAGTGCTAGAATTTCCAGGGGGGATCAGCCCCAGCATTTT
NA	TRBV20-1	TRBJ1-6	NA	CSAKTNLRGSSYNSPLHF	TGCAGTGCAAAGACAAATTTAAGGGGAAGTTCCTATAATTCACCCCTCCACTTT
many	TRBV5-1	TRBJ2-5	NA	CASSLGLSSQETQYF	TGCGCCAGCAGCTTGGGACTATCATCCCAAGAGACCCAGTACTTC
NA	TRBV14	TRBJ2-6	NA	CASSQVVRGANVLTF	TGTGCCAGCAGCCAAGTCGTTCGTGGGGCCAACGTCCTGACTTTC
few	TRBV29-1	TRBJ2-1	TRBD2	CSATIYPGLAVKGNEQFF	TGCAGCGCCACCATATACCCGGGACTAGCGGTAAAGGGTAATGAGCAGTTCTTC
few	TRBV30	TRBJ1-2	NA	CAWSVQGIGYTF	TGTGCCTGGAGTGTACAAGGAATTGGCTACACCTTC
many	TRBV14	TRBJ2-7	NA	CASSQEIRGAHRDEQYF	TGTGCCAGCAGCCAAGAAATTAGGGGAGCGCATCGAGACGAGCAGTACTTC
many	TRBV7-2	TRBJ2-7	NA	CASSFFRGASYEQYF	TGTGCCAGCAGCTTCTTTAGGGGGGCTTCCTACGAGCAGTACTTC
few	TRBV24-1	TRBJ2-1	TRBD2	CASSSGREETYNEQFF	TGTGCCTCATCCAGCGGGCGGGAGGAAACTTACAATGAGCAGTTCTTC
many	TRBV12-3/TRBV12-4	TRBJ1-1	TRBD1	CASSTDRGRYTEAFF	TGTGCCAGCAGCACGGACAGGGGGAGATACACTGAAGCTTTCTTT
many	TRBV5-1	TRBJ2-7	NA	CASSYDMPPYEQYF	TGCGCCAGCAGCTATGACATGCCGCCCTACGAGCAGTACTTC
few	TRBV5-1	TRBJ1-1	NA	CASSLTLATVSTGTEAFF	TGCGCCAGCAGCTTAACGTTGGCGACAGTTAGCACGGGGACTGAAGCTTTCTTT
NA	TRBV12-3/TRBV12-4	TRBJ2-5	NA	CASSLHSRETQYF	TGTGCCAGCAGCCTCCACTCAAGGGAGACCCAGTACTTC
many	TRBV20-1	TRBJ2-7	TRBD1	CSARWDRGSYEQYF	TGCAGTGCTAGATGGGACAGGGGTTCCTACGAGCAGTACTTC
NA	TRBV3-1	TRBJ2-1	NA	CASSQDTIAAAYNEQFF	TGTGCCAGCAGCCAAGATACAATAGCGGCAGCCTACAATGAGCAGTTCTTC
NA	TRBV27	TRBJ2-7	TRBD1	CASSLLGRGFDEQYF	TGTGCCAGCAGTTTACTAGGCAGGGGGTTCGACGAGCAGTACTTC
many	TRBV20-1	TRBJ1-2	TRBD1	CSARSTGRDGYTF	TGCAGTGCTAGATCGACAGGGCGGGATGGCTACACCTTC